This T cell receptor (beta chain) was sequenced during a study of blood T cell repertoires in COVID-19. The germline V gene has CDR1 WNHNN and CDR2 SYGVQD (reference sequence). This CDR3 is 14 amino acids long. V dropped 4 bases and J dropped 4 bases, with 13 bases sitting between them. Generated by immunoSEQ multiplex PCR, the TCRdb table keeps only in-frame clones and is missing some. Here the sample spans about 210,000 clones, 89% being singletons. The sequencing sample was made of peripheral blood. The V call is TRBV10-1, the J call TRBJ1-1; D might be TRBD1 (6 bases). The sequence came from a woman aged 40 to 50 with acute or convalescent COVID-19. The CDR3: CASSASRGATEAFF. In DNA form, the CDR3 reads TGCGCCAGCAGTGCGTCCAGGGGAGCCACTGAAGCTTTCTTT.